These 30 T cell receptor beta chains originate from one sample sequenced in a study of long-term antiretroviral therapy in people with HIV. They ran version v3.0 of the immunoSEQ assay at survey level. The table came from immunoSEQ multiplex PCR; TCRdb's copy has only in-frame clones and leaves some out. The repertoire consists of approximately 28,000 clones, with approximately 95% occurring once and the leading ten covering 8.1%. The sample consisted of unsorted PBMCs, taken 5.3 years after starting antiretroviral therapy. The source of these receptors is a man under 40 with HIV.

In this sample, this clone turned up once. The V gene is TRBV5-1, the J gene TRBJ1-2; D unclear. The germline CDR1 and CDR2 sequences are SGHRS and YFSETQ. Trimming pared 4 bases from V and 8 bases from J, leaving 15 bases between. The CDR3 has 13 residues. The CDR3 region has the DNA TGCGCCAGCAGCCCGGGCGGGGTCCAGGGCTACACCTTC. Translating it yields CASSPGGVQGYTF.

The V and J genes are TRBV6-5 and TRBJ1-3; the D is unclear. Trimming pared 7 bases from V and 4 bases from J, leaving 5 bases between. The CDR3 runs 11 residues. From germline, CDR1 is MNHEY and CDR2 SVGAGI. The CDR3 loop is CASTRGNTIYF. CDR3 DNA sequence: TGTGCCAGCACTCGAGGAAACACCATATATTTT.

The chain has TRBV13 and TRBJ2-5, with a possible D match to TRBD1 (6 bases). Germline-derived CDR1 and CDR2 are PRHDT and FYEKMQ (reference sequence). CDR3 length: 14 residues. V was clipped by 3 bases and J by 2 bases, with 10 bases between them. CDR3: CASSFVRGQETQYF. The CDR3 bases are TGTGCCAGCAGCTTCGTAAGGGGGCAAGAGACCCAGTACTTC.

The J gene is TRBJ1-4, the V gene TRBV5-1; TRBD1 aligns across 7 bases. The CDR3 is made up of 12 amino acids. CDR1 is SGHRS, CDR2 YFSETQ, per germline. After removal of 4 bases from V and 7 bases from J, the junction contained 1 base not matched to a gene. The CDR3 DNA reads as TGCGCCAGCAGCGGGGACAGTGAAAAACTGTTTTTT. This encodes CASSGDSEKLFF.

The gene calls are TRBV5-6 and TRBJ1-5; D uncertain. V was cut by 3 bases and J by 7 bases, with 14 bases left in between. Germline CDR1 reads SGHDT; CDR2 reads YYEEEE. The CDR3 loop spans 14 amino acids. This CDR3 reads CASSSGRPGQPQHF. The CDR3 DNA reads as TGTGCCAGCAGCTCCGGACGGCCGGGGCAGCCCCAGCATTTT.

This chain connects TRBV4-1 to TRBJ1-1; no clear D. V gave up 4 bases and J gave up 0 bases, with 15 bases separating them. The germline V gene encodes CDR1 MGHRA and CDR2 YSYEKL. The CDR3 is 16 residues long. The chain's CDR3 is CASSLTITNLNTEAFF. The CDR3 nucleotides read TGCGCCAGCAGCCTCACCATAACAAATCTGAACACTGAAGCTTTCTTT.

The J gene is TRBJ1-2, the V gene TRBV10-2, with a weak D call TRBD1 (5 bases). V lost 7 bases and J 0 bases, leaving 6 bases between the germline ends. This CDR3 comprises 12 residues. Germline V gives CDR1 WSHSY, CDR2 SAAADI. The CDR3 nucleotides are TGCGCCAGCACGGGGGCTAACTATGGCTACACCTTC. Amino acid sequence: CASTGANYGYTF.

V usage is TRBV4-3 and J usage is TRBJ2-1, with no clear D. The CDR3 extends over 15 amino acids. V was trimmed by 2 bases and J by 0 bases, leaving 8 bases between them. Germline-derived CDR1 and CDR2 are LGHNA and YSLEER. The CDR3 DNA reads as TGCGCCAGCAGCCAACAACTCTCCTCCTACAATGAGCAGTTCTTC. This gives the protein CASSQQLSSYNEQFF.

CDR3 region: CASSLWTKDTQYF. The CDR3 nucleotides read TGTGCCAGCAGCTTATGGACTAAAGATACGCAGTATTTT. This rearrangement joins TRBV7-2 to TRBJ2-3; D might be TRBD2 (6 bases). The CDR3 contains 13 residues. Germline loops: CDR1 SGHTA, CDR2 FQGNSA. V shed 2 bases and J shed 5 bases, with 8 bases lying between them.

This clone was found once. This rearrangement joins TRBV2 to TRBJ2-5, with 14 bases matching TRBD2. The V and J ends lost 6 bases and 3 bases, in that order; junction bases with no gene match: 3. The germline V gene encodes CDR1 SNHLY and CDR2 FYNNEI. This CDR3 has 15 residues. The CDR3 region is CASRRTSGGKETQYF. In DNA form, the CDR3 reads TGTGCCAGCAGACGGACTAGCGGGGGGAAAGAGACCCAGTACTTC.

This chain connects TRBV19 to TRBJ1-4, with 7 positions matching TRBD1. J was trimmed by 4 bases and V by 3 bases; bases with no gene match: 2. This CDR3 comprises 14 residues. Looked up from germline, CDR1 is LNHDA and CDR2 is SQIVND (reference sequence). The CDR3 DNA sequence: TGTGCCAGTAGTATCGGACAGGTTAATGAAAAACTGTTTTTT. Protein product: CASSIGQVNEKLFF.

CDR3 sequence (DNA): TGTGCCAGCAGCACTCCCGCGAGCGGGAGTGCAGATACGCAGTATTTT. It translates to CASSTPASGSADTQYF. This chain links TRBV9 with TRBJ2-3; TRBD2 aligns across 8 bases. V dropped 4 bases and J dropped 4; count of bases not matched to a gene: 11. The germline V gene has CDR1 SGDLS and CDR2 YYNGEE. This CDR3 is 16 amino acids long.

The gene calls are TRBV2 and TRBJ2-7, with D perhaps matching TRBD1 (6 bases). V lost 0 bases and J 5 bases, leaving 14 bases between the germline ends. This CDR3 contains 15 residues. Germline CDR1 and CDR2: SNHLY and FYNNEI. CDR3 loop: CASSEAAGVFDEQYF. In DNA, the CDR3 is TGTGCCAGCAGTGAAGCGGCAGGGGTCTTCGACGAGCAGTACTTC.

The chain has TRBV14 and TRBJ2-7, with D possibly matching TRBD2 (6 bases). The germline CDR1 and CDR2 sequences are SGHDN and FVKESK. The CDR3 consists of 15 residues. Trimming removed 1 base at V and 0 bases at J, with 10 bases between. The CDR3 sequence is CASSQGGLRSYEQYF. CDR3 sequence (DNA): TGTGCCAGCAGCCAAGGGGGACTGCGCTCCTACGAGCAGTACTTC.

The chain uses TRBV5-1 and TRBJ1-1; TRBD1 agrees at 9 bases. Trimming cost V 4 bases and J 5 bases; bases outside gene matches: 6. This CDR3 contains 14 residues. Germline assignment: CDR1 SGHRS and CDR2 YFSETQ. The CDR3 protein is CASSDRDRDTEAFF. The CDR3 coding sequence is TGCGCCAGCAGCGACCGGGACAGGGATACTGAAGCTTTCTTT.

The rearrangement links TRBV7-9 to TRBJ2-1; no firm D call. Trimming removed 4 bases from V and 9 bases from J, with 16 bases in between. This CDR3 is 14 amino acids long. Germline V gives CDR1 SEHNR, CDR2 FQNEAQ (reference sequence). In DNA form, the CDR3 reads TGTGCCAGCAGCTCAGCCCTATTATCCAGTGAGCAGTTCTTC. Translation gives CASSSALLSSEQFF. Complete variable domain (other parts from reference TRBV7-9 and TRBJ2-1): DTGVSQNPRHKITKRGQNVTFRCDPISEHNRLYWYRQTLGQGPEFLTYFQNEAQLEKSRLLSDRFSAERPKGSFSTLEIQRTEQGDSAMYLCASSSALLSSEQFFGPGTRLTVL.

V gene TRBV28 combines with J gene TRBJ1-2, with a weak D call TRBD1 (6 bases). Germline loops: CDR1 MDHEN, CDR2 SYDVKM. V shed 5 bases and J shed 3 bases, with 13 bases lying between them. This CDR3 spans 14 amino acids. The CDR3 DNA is TGTGCCAGCAGTCCGATGGACAGTTACTATGGCTACACCTTC. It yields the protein CASSPMDSYYGYTF.

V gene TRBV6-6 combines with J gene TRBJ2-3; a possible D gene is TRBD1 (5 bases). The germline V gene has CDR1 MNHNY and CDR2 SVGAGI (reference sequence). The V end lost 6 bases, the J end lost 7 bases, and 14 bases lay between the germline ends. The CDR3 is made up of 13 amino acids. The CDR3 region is CASSQRDSNTQYF. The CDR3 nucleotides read TGTGCCAGCAGCCAGAGAGACAGTAATACGCAGTATTTT.

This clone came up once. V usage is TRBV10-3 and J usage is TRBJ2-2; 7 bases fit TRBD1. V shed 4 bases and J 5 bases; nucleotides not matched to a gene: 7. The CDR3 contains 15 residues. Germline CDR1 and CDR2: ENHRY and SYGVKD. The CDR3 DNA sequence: TGTGCCATCAGTGCCCCGGGACAGTTAACCGGGGAGCTGTTTTTT. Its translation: CAISAPGQLTGELFF.

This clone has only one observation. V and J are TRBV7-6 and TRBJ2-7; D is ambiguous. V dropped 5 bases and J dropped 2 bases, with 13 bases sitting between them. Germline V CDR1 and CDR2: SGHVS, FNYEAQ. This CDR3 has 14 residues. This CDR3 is CASSPRMDTYEQYF. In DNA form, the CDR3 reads TGTGCCAGCAGCCCCCGGATGGATACCTACGAGCAGTACTTC.

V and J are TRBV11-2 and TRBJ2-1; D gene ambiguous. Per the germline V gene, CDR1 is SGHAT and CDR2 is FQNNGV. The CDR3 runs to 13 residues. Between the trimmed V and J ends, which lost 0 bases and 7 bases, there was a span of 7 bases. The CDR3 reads CASSLDRHNEQFF. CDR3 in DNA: TGTGCCAGCAGCTTAGATCGGCATAATGAGCAGTTCTTC.

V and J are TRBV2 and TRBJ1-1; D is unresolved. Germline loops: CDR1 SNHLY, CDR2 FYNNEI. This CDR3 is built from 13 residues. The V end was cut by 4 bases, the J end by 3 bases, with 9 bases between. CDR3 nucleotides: TGTGCCAGCAGTGTGGGAGGGTACACTGAAGCTTTCTTT. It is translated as CASSVGGYTEAFF.

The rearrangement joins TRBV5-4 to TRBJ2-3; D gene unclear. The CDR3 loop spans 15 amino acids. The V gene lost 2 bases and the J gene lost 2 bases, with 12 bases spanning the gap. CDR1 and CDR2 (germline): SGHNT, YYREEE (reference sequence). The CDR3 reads CASSFEFGITDTQYF. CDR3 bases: TGTGCCAGCAGCTTCGAGTTTGGGATCACAGATACGCAGTATTTT. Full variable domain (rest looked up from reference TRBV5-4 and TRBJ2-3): ETGVTQSPTHLIKTRGQQVTLRCSSQSGHNTVSWYQQALGQGPQFIFQYYREEENGRGNFPPRFSGLQFPNYSSELNVNALELDDSALYLCASSFEFGITDTQYFGPGTRLTVL.

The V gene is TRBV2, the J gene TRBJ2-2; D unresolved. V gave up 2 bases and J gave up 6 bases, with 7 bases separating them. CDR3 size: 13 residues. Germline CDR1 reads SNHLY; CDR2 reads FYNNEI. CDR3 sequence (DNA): TGTGCCAGCAGTGAATTAGGACCCGGGGAGCTGTTTTTT. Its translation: CASSELGPGELFF.

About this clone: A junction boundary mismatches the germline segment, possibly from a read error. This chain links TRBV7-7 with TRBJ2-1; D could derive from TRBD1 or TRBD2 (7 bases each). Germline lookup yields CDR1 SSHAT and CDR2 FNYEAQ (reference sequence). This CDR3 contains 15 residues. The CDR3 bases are TGTGCTAGCAGCTTGGGCAGGGGGGGATACAATGAGCAGTTCTTC. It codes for CASSLGRGGYNEQFF.

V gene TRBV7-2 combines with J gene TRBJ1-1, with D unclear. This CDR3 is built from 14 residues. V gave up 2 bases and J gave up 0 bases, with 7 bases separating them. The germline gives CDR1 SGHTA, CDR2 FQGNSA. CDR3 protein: CASSLLGMNTEAFF. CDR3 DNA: TGTGCCAGCAGCTTACTGGGTATGAACACTGAAGCTTTCTTT.

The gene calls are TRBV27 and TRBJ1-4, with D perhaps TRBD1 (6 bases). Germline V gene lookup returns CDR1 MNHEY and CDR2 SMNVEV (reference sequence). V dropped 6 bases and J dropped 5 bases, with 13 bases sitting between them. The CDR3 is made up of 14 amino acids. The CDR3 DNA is TGTGCCAGCAGCACAGGGTTAGGGAATGAAAAACTGTTTTTT. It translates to CASSTGLGNEKLFF.

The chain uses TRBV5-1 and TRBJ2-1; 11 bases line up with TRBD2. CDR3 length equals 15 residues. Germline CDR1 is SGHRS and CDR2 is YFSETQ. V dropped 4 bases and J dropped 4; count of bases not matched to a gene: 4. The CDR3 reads CASSTIAGGYNEQFF. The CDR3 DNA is TGCGCCAGCAGCACCATAGCGGGAGGGTACAATGAGCAGTTCTTC.

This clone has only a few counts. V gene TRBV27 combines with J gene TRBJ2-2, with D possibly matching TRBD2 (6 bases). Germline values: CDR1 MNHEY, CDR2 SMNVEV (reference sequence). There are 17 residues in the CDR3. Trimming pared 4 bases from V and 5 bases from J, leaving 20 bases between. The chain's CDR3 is CASSSSALASGTGELFF. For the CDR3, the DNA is TGTGCCAGCAGTTCGTCCGCCCTAGCGTCGGGGACCGGGGAGCTGTTTTTT.

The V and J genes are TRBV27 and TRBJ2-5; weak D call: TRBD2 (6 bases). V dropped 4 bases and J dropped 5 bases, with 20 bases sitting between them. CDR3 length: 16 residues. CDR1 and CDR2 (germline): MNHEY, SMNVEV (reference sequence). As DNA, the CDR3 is TGTGCCAGCAGTTATTTTCCCTTGGAGGGGACGGAGACCCAGTACTTC. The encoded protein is CASSYFPLEGTETQYF.